This section outlines one T cell receptor beta chain sequence together with its context. The antigen is unknown. One end of the junction does not line up with germline, which may come from a read error. This entry comes from a study of post-analysis software for immune sequencing data. Per the germline V gene, CDR1 is SGHTA and CDR2 is FQGTGA. The CDR3 runs 14 residues. Study results and limitations: Roughly 5 TRBV segments, including TRBV5-6, TRBV5-1 and TRBV20-1, were more frequent in patients than controls.

cDNA libraries for TCR beta contained unique molecular identifiers. TCRdb reprocessed the PCR reads with MiXCR, giving one entry per CDR3 protein. This sample has roughly 430,000 distinct CDR3 sequences, with approximately 42% found just once. The chain employs TRBV7-3 and TRBJ2-1; 8 positions agree with TRBD2. This TCR was recovered from a girl aged 2 to 9 with multiple sclerosis. The sequenced sample was blood. In DNA form, the CDR3 reads TGTGCCAGCAGCTCCGGACTAGCCTACACTGAGCAGTTCTTC. It is translated as CASSSGLAYTEQFF.